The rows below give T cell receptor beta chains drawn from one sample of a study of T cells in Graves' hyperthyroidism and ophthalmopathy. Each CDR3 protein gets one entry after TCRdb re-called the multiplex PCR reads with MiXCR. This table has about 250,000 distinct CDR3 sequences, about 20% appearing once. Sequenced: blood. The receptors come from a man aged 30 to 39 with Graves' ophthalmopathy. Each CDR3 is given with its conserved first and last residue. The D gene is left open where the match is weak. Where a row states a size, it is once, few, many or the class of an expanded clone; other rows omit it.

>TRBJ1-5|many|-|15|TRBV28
TGTGCCAGCAGTGTCGTGGAGTACGGCAATCAGCCCCAGCATTTT
CASSVVEYGNQPQHF
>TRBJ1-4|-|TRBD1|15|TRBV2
TGTGCCAGCAAAGGCTTGGGACAGGGAAGGGAAAAACTGTTTTTT
CASKGLGQGREKLFF
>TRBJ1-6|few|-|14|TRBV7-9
TGTGCCAGCAGCTTACGGTCCCAGAATTCACCCCTCCACTTT
CASSLRSQNSPLHF
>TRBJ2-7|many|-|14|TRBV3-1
TGTGCCAGCAGCCAAGACAGGAAACTACTTGAGCAGTACTTC
CASSQDRKLLEQYF
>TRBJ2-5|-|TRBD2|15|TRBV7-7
TGTGCTAGCAGCAGGACCGGGACTAGCCTTGAGACCCAGTACTTC
CASSRTGTSLETQYF
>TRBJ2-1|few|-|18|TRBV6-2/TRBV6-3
TGTGCCAGCAGTTACTCGGGCGCCAGGCTACTAAGTCCTGATGAGCAGTTCTTC
CASSYSGARLLSPDEQFF
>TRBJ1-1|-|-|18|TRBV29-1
TGCAGCGTTGAAGGGTTACTAAGGACCCAGGGGTTGAACACTGAAGCTTTCTTT
CSVEGLLRTQGLNTEAFF
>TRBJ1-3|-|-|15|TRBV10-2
TGCGCCAGCAGTGCTGGCAAGACCTCTGGAAACACCATATATTTT
CASSAGKTSGNTIYF
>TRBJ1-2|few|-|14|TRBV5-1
TGCGCCAGCAGGGGGGACGTCGCGGTGTATGGCTACACCTTC
CASRGDVAVYGYTF
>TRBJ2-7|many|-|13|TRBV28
TGTGCCAGCAGTGGACCCGACCGGTACGAGCAGTACTTC
CASSGPDRYEQYF
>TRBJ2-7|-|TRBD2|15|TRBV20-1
TGCAGTGCCATCCGACTAGCGGGAGGGCGGGACGAGCAGTACTTC
CSAIRLAGGRDEQYF
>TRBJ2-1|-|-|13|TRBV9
TGTGCCAGCAGCTTAGATGGCTTAAATGTGCAGTTCTTC
CASSLDGLNVQFF
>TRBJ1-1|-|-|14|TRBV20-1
TGCAGTGCTAGAGATCTGAGGGGTATGACTGAAGCTTTCTTT
CSARDLRGMTEAFF
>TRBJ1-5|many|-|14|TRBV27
TGTGCCAGCAGTTTAAGGGGTAGCAATCAGCCCCAGCATTTT
CASSLRGSNQPQHF
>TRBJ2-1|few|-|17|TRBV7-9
TGTGCCAGCAGCTTCTCTCATTACGGGACTCCCTACAATGAGCAGTTCTTC
CASSFSHYGTPYNEQFF
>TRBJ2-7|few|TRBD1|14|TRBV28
TGTGCCAGCAGTTTCGCACAGGGGGCGAGTGAGCAGTACTTC
CASSFAQGASEQYF
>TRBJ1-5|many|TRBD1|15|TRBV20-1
TGCAGTGCTAGAGCCTTAGGGACAGGGTCTCAGCCCCAGCATTTT
CSARALGTGSQPQHF
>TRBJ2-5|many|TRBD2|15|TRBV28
TGTGCCAGCAGTTTACTGGCGGGAGGAAAAAAGACCCAGTACTTC
CASSLLAGGKKTQYF
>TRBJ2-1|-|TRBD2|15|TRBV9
TGTGCCAGCAGCGTTGGGACTAGCGGGTCCCATGAGCAGTTCTTC
CASSVGTSGSHEQFF
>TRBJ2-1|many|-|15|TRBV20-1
TGCAGTGCACCGCTCCAGGGGTCCCCTTACAATGAGCAGTTCTTC
CSAPLQGSPYNEQFF
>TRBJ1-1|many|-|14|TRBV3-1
TGTGCCAGCAGCCAAGAACCGTCGGGCGCTGAAGCTTTCTTT
CASSQEPSGAEAFF
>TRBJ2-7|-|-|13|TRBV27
TGTGCCAGCAGATTTCAGGGGGACTACGGGCAGTACTTC
CASRFQGDYGQYF
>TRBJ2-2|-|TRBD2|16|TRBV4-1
TGCGCCAGCAGCCAAGAGCCTAGCGGGCACACCGGGGAGCTGTTTTTT
CASSQEPSGHTGELFF
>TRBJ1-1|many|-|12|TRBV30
TGTGCCTGGAGTGTTACGGGCACTGAAGCTTTCTTT
CAWSVTGTEAFF
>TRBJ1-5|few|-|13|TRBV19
TGTGCCAGTAGTATTCGATACAATCAGCCCCAGCATTTT
CASSIRYNQPQHF
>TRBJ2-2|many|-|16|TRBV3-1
TGTGCCAGCAGCCAAGTTAAGGGGACTGTCACCGGGGAGCTGTTTTTT
CASSQVKGTVTGELFF
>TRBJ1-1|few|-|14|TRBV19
TGTGCCAGTAGCCTCAGGGTCGACAACACTGAAGCTTTCTTT
CASSLRVDNTEAFF
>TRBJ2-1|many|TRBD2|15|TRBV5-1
TGCGCCAGCAGCTTAGCGGGAGTAGCCTACAATGAGCAGTTCTTC
CASSLAGVAYNEQFF
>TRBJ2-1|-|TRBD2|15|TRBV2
TGTGCCAGCAGTGAAACGGGAGGGCCTGTTGGTGAGCAGTTCTTC
CASSETGGPVGEQFF
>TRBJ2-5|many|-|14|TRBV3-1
TGTGCCAGCAGCCTTACTCAGCTGCGGGATACCCAGTACTTC
CASSLTQLRDTQYF
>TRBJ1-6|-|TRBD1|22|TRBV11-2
TGTGCCAGCAGCTTAGATCCCGCCACGGACAGGGGCGCCTACTCCTATAATTCACCCCTCCACTTT
CASSLDPATDRGAYSYNSPLHF
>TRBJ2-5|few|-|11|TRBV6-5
TGTGCCAGCAGTTACTCCGGACGCCAGTACTTC
CASSYSGRQYF
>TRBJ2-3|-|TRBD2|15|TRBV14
TGTGCCAGCAGCCTACGACTAGCGGTCACAGATACGCAGTATTTT
CASSLRLAVTDTQYF
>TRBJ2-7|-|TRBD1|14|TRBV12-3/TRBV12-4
TGTGCCAGCAGTGCTGCGGGACAGGGGGGGGAGCAGTACTTC
CASSAAGQGGEQYF
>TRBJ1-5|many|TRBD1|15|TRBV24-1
TGTGCCACCAGTGGGACAGGTCTCGGGAATCAGCCCCAGCATTTT
CATSGTGLGNQPQHF
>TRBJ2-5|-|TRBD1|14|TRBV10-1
TGCGCCAGCAGTGACCGGGACAGCCAAGAGACCCAGTACTTC
CASSDRDSQETQYF
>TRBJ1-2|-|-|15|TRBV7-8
TGTGCCAGCAGCTTAGGGGGGAGTGTAGACTATGGCTACACCTTC
CASSLGGSVDYGYTF
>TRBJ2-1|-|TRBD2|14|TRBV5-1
TGCGCCCCATCAACCGGGACTAGGGGCAATGAGCAGTTCTTC
CAPSTGTRGNEQFF
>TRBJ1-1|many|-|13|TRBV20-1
TGCAGTGCCAGATACACAGGGAACACTGAAGCTTTCTTT
CSARYTGNTEAFF
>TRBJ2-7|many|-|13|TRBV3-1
TGTGCCAGCAGCCATGGGCCAGCCCGCGAGCAGTACTTC
CASSHGPAREQYF
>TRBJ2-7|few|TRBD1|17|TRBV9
TGTGCCAGCAGCGTAGAAGCCGGGACAGGGCTGTCCTACGAGCAGTACTTC
CASSVEAGTGLSYEQYF
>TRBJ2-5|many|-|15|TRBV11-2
TGTGCCAGCAGCTTAGAGGGTAGCGTCCAAGAGACCCAGTACTTC
CASSLEGSVQETQYF
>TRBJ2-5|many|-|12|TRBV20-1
TGCAGTGCTAGGACTAGCCAAGAGACCCAGTACTTC
CSARTSQETQYF
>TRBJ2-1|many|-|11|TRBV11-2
TGTGCCAGCAGCTTAGGTAACGAGCAGTTCTTC
CASSLGNEQFF